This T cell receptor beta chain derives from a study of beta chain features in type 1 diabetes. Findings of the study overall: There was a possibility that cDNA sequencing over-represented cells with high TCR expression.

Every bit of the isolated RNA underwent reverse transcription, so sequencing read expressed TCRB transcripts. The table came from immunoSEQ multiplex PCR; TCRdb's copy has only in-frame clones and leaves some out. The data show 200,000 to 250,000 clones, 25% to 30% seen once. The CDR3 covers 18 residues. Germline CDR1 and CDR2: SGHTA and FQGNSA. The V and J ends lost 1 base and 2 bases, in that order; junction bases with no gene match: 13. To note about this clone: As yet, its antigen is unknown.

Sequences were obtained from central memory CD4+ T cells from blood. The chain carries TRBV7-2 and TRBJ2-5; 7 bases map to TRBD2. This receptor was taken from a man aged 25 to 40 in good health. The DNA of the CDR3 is TGTGCCAGCAGCTTAGGCCCACTGGTAGCGGGTTCGCAAGAGACCCAGTACTTC. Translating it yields CASSLGPLVAGSQETQYF.